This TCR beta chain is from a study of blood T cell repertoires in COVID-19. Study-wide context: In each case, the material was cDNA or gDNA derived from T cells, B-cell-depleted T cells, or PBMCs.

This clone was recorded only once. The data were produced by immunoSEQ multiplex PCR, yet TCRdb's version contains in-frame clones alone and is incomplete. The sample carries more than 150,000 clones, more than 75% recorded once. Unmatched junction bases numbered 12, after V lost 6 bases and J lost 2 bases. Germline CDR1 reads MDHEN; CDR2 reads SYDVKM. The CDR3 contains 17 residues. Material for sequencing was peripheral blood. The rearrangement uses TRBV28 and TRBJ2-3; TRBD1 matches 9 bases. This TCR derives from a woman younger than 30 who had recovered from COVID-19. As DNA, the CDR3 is TGTGCCAGCAGACCACGACCTGGGACAGGGTACACAGATACGCAGTATTTT. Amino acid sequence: CASRPRPGTGYTDTQYF.